One and the same sample provided the 23 T cell receptor beta chains below, sequenced in a study of T cells in Graves' hyperthyroidism and ophthalmopathy. Amplified regions were TCR beta CDR3 sequences from RNA transcripts. Initially, a first-round RT-PCR of the TCR CDR3 employed the HTBI primer set. MiXCR, run by TCRdb on the multiplex PCR reads, gives a single entry per CDR3 protein. The sample comprises about 480,000 distinct CDR3 sequences, less than 25% of which are singletons, and 11% rests with the top ten. Sequencing was done on a sample of blood. These receptors were obtained from a woman younger than 45 with Graves' ophthalmopathy.

There are many counts of this clonotype. The rearrangement uses TRBV18 and TRBJ2-5; D is ambiguous. CDR1 and CDR2 (germline): KGHSH, LQKENI. The CDR3 runs 14 residues. V shed 2 bases and J shed 2 bases, with 9 bases lying between them. CDR3 coding DNA: TGTGCCAGCTCACCATCCGTCCGTCAAGAGACCCAGTACTTC. Protein product: CASSPSVRQETQYF.

This chain links TRBV13 with TRBJ2-2; either TRBD1 or TRBD2 may supply D (5 bases each). V shed 0 bases and J shed 7 bases, with 15 bases lying between them. The CDR3 contains 16 residues. The V gene's germline CDR1 is PRHDT and CDR2 FYEKMQ (reference sequence). The CDR3: CASSLGGSRADGELFF. In DNA form, the CDR3 reads TGTGCCAGCAGCTTAGGAGGGAGCAGGGCGGACGGGGAGCTGTTTTTT.

This clonotype came up many times. The junction departs from germline at one end; a sequencing error may be responsible. The chain couples TRBV7-2 to TRBJ1-2; the D is unclear. Germline assignment: CDR1 SGHTA and CDR2 FQGNSA. The CDR3 has 13 residues. CDR3 sequence reads: CGSSLPQEYGYTF. Written as DNA, the CDR3 is TGTGGCAGCAGCTTACCCCAGGAGTATGGCTACACCTTC.

This clonotype was seen ten or more times. This sequence joins TRBV28 and TRBJ2-7, with 11 bases lining up with TRBD1. V lost 4 bases to trimming and J lost 6 bases; unmatched junction nucleotides: 14. Germline loops: CDR1 MDHEN, CDR2 SYDVKM. The CDR3 spans 17 residues. The CDR3 loop is CASSSIPISGQGGEQYF. CDR3 nucleotide sequence: TGTGCCAGCAGTTCCATTCCTATATCGGGACAGGGGGGCGAGCAGTACTTC.

This clonotype came up many times. V gene TRBV10-3 combines with J gene TRBJ1-2; tentative D call: TRBD1 (5 bases). This CDR3 has 13 residues. Deletions cut 7 bases from V and 8 bases from J, with 17 bases between. From germline, CDR1 is ENHRY and CDR2 SYGVKD. The CDR3 spells CAIIGPSGGGYTF. The CDR3 nucleotides read TGTGCCATCATTGGTCCGTCGGGGGGAGGCTACACCTTC.

This clonotype was seen ten or more times. The gene calls are TRBV20-1 and TRBJ1-2; D may be TRBD1 (5 bases). From germline, CDR1 is DFQATT and CDR2 SNEGSKA (reference sequence). V was clipped by 3 bases and J by 3 bases, with 8 bases between them. The CDR3 spans 12 residues. In nucleotides, the CDR3 is TGCAGTGCTAGTGGGGGTTACTATGGCTACACCTTC. Translation gives CSASGGYYGYTF.

The sample holds many counts of this clonotype. The chain employs TRBV20-1 and TRBJ2-5, with D perhaps assigned TRBD1 or TRBD2 (5 bases each). Germline values: CDR1 DFQATT, CDR2 SNEGSKA (reference sequence). The CDR3 consists of 15 residues. V was pared by 6 bases and J by 5 bases, with 22 bases between. CDR3 coding DNA: TGCAGTGCCACCCTCCGGGACCGCGGCGGGGAGACCCAGTACTTC. Translated, it gives CSATLRDRGGETQYF.

The chain links TRBV4-2 to TRBJ1-3, with a weak D call TRBD1 (6 bases). Between the trimmed V and J ends, which lost 0 bases and 2 bases, there was a span of 11 bases. The CDR3 length is 16 residues. In germline, CDR1 is LGHNA, CDR2 YNFKEQ. The CDR3, as DNA: TGTGCCAGCAGCCAAGATCGGCCAGGGGCTGGAAACACCATATATTTT. Its protein is CASSQDRPGAGNTIYF.

This clonotype was counted at least ten times. V is TRBV27 and J is TRBJ1-2, with 9 bases fitting TRBD1. V dropped 6 bases and J dropped 4; count of bases not matched to a gene: 6. The V gene's germline CDR1 is MNHEY and CDR2 SMNVEV (reference sequence). The CDR3 sequence is 14 residues long. The CDR3 sequence: CASRARDRVYGYTF. The CDR3, as DNA: TGTGCCAGCAGGGCCCGGGACAGGGTCTATGGCTACACCTTC.

This clonotype was observed many times. The rearrangement uses TRBV12-3 or TRBV12-4 and TRBJ2-5, with TRBD2 identical over 9 bases. This CDR3 is 16 amino acids long. V lost 0 bases to trimming and J lost 1 base; unmatched junction nucleotides: 3. The CDR3 reads CASSLALSGGQETQYF. The CDR3, as DNA: TGTGCCAGCAGTTTAGCGCTTAGCGGGGGCCAAGAGACCCAGTACTTC.

This clonotype was observed at least ten times. The chain is built from TRBV20-1 and TRBJ1-5; 7 nucleotides agree with TRBD1. Germline V gives CDR1 DFQATT, CDR2 SNEGSKA (reference sequence). The V segment lost 5 bases and the J segment 2 bases; nucleotides outside the gene matches: 3. The CDR3 is made up of 13 amino acids. CDR3 sequence reads: CSAPTGGNQPQHF. The CDR3 DNA follows: TGCAGTGCTCCAACAGGGGGCAATCAGCCCCAGCATTTT.

This clonotype was observed many times. J is TRBJ1-3 and V is TRBV10-3; a weak D match, TRBD1 (6 bases). Trimming pared 6 bases from V and 2 bases from J, leaving 11 bases between. The CDR3 extends over 14 amino acids. Germline assignment: CDR1 ENHRY and CDR2 SYGVKD. The CDR3 bases are TGTGCCATCAGAGGGGACACGGCTGGAAACACCATATATTTT. It translates to CAIRGDTAGNTIYF.

This clonotype appeared many times. This chain connects TRBV7-9 to TRBJ2-7; 8 bases are a match to TRBD2. CDR3 length: 13 residues. Germline V gene data show CDR1 as SEHNR and CDR2 as FQNEAQ (reference sequence). V shed 3 bases and J 5 bases; nucleotides not matched to a gene: 3. The CDR3 loop reads CASSFGGAHEQYF. The DNA of the CDR3 is TGTGCCAGCAGCTTCGGGGGGGCGCACGAGCAGTACTTC.

With regard to this clonotype: A much larger clone differs from this one at a single base, so this may be a read error. This rearrangement joins TRBV12-3 or TRBV12-4 to TRBJ2-2, with TRBD1 matching 8 bases. The CDR3 has 15 residues. With V trimmed by 6 bases and J by 4 bases, 7 bases remained unmatched. CDR3 in amino acids: CASSWDRWSTGELFF. In DNA form, the CDR3 reads TGTGCCAGCAGCTGGGACAGGTGGAGCACCGGGGAGCTGTTTTTT.

This clonotype was counted a few times. The chain uses TRBV9 and TRBJ1-2, with TRBD1 as a possible D gene (6 bases). V was shortened by 2 bases and J by 4 bases, with 15 bases between the two germline ends. This CDR3 has 15 residues. Germline values: CDR1 SGDLS, CDR2 YYNGEE. CDR3 residues: CASSVVQGMSYGYTF. In DNA, the CDR3 is TGTGCCAGCAGCGTGGTACAGGGAATGTCCTATGGCTACACCTTC. Based on the CDR3 plus reference TRBV9 and TRBJ1-2, the full variable domain is DSGVTQTPKHLITATGQRVTLRCSPRSGDLSVYWYQQSLDQGLQFLIQYYNGEERAKGNILERFSAQQFPDLHSELNLSSLELGDSALYFCASSVVQGMSYGYTFGSGTRLTVV.

This clonotype was seen many times. The chain joins TRBV11-1 to TRBJ1-2; 8 nucleotides agree with TRBD1. Germline trimming cut 7 bases from V and 4 bases from J; bases unmatched to any gene: 11. The CDR3 loop spans 15 amino acids. Per the germline V gene, CDR1 is SGHAT and CDR2 is FQDESV (reference sequence). CDR3 amino acids: CASTTGTGSSYGYTF. DNA for the CDR3: TGTGCCAGCACAACCGGGACAGGATCATCCTATGGCTACACCTTC. Complete variable domain (other parts from reference TRBV11-1 and TRBJ1-2): EAEVAQSPRYKITEKSQAVAFWCDPISGHATLYWYRQILGQGPELLVQFQDESVVDDSQLPKDRFSAERLKGVDSTLKIQPAELGDSAMYLCASTTGTGSSYGYTFGSGTRLTVV.

This clonotype was counted a few times. The V call is TRBV6-1, the J call TRBJ2-7; 9 bases line up with TRBD1. Trimming took 2 bases from V and 5 from J; bases not matched to a gene: 7. The CDR3 runs 15 residues. The V gene's germline CDR1 is MNHNS and CDR2 SASEGT. CDR3 DNA sequence: TGTGCCAGCAGTGAACGGGACAGGGTGGTTCACGAGCAGTACTTC. This translates into CASSERDRVVHEQYF.

The rearrangement uses TRBV4-1 and TRBJ2-7; D gene ambiguous. The CDR3 is 12 residues long. The germline V and J ends were trimmed by 1 base and 5 bases, with 6 bases remaining between them. Germline V gene data show CDR1 as MGHRA and CDR2 as YSYEKL. The CDR3 region has the DNA TGCGCCAGCAGCCAAGTAGGGAACGAGCAGTACTTC. Protein: CASSQVGNEQYF.

This clonotype was counted only a few times. The chain has TRBV27 and TRBJ1-1; the D gene is possibly TRBD1 (6 bases). CDR3 length equals 14 residues. V was shortened by 3 bases and J by 6 bases, with 14 bases between the two germline ends. Germline V gene lookup returns CDR1 MNHEY and CDR2 SMNVEV (reference sequence). CDR3 in DNA: TGTGCCAGCAGTTTTAATCGGGGGGCGTCTGAAGCTTTCTTT. Encoded protein: CASSFNRGASEAFF.

This clonotype came up many times. This chain connects TRBV6-1 to TRBJ2-5; D is unresolved. CDR3 length: 12 amino acids. With 8 bases removed from V and 5 bases from J, the gap between germline ends came to 12 bases. Germline V CDR1 and CDR2: MNHNS, SASEGT. The CDR3 region is CASGRSRETQYF. DNA for the CDR3: TGTGCCAGCGGACGGTCCCGCGAGACCCAGTACTTC.

There are many counts of this clonotype. The chain's CDR3 is CASSLRLATLTGELFF. CDR3 bases: TGTGCCAGCAGCTTAAGACTAGCTACACTCACCGGGGAGCTGTTTTTT. The rearrangement uses TRBV7-8 and TRBJ2-2; 7 nucleotides align to TRBD2. With 2 bases clipped from V and 4 bases from J, the junction kept 7 bases outside the gene matches. The CDR3 consists of 16 residues. The germline V gene encodes CDR1 SGHVS and CDR2 FQNEAQ.

This clonotype has just a few counts. The J gene is TRBJ2-7, the V gene TRBV6-1, with 7 bases matching TRBD2. The V gene end was trimmed by 10 bases and the J gene end by 7 bases; junction bases not matched to a gene: 7. This CDR3 spans 11 amino acids. In germline, CDR1 is MNHNS, CDR2 SASEGT. CDR3 in DNA: TGTGCCACCACCTTGGGGGGGGAGCAGTACTTC. Protein: CATTLGGEQYF.

This clonotype occurred a few times. Because it lacks the conserved phenylalanine or tryptophan at the end, this CDR3 is likely a read error. The rearrangement joins TRBV27 to TRBJ1-2; 7 nucleotides match TRBD1. CDR3 length: 15 residues. The V gene's germline CDR1 is MNHEY and CDR2 SMNVEV (reference sequence). With V trimmed by 4 bases and J by 4 bases, 9 bases remained unmatched. The CDR3 nucleotides read TGTGCCAGCAGTTCGCGGACAGGTGCCTCCTATGGCTACACCCTC. As protein: CASSSRTGASYGYTL.